A single sample is the source of the 31 T cell receptor beta chains below, sequenced in a study of shared clonotypes between healthy human individuals (TCRdb year 2020). Libraries were constructed by the immunoSEQ multiplex PCR assay. TCRdb mirrors the immuneACCESS table, restricted to in-frame sequences. Some clones are absent from its copies; in checked studies, under half trace to an unresolved V gene, and the reason for the others is unknown. The sample table contains about 960,000 clones; only one count was recorded for over 60% of them. Over 1.3% of the sample is taken by the ten largest. Sequencing was performed on memory CD4+ T cells sorted from blood. The cell subset or site label, as the study defines it: CD45RA-negative fraction. The source is a man between 18 and 29 years old in good health.

This clone was picked up many times. Other DNA sequences of this sample code for an identical CDR3. This sequence joins TRBV6-6 and TRBJ2-3; D is perhaps TRBD1 (6 bases). The CDR3 length is 15 residues. Trimming shortened V by 0 bases and J by 0 bases, and 7 bases separated the two germline ends. Germline V gene lookup returns CDR1 MNHNY and CDR2 SVGAGI (reference sequence). CDR3 nucleotides: TGTGCCAGCAGTTACTCGAGGGGGAGCACAGATACGCAGTATTTT. Protein product: CASSYSRGSTDTQYF.

This clone showed up just once. The J gene is TRBJ2-7, the V gene TRBV27, with TRBD1 identical over 10 bases. The CDR3 runs to 14 residues. With 4 bases clipped from V and 9 bases from J, the junction kept 9 bases outside the gene matches. CDR1 is MNHEY, CDR2 SMNVEV, per germline (reference sequence). CDR3 region: CASSSKGQGRGQYF. CDR3 nucleotide sequence: TGTGCCAGCAGTTCAAAGGGACAGGGGAGAGGGCAGTACTTC.

This chain joins TRBV14 and TRBJ2-1, with 9 bases fitting TRBD2. The ends lost 0 bases at V and 6 bases at J; junction bases unmatched: 12. The germline CDR1 and CDR2 sequences are SGHDN and FVKESK. This CDR3 has 18 residues. CDR3 bases: TGTGCCAGCAGCCAAGATAGTAGCGGGAGCACGATACTCAATGAGCAGTTCTTC. Protein: CASSQDSSGSTILNEQFF.

This clone showed up just a few times. This rearrangement joins TRBV6-7 to TRBJ1-5; D may be TRBD1 (5 bases). TRBV6-7 qualifies as an ORF whose function is uncertain. V lost 2 bases to trimming and J lost 2 bases, with 22 bases between them. This CDR3 comprises 19 residues. CDR3 in DNA: TGTGCCAGCAGTTACCCTGACAGTTACCGAGCCAGGGGCAATCAGCCCCAGCATTTT. It yields the protein CASSYPDSYRARGNQPQHF.

The rearrangement links TRBV7-9 to TRBJ2-1; 7 nucleotides match TRBD1. Trimming removed 5 bases from V and 14 bases from J; junction bases left unmatched: 9. The CDR3 has 12 residues. The V gene's germline CDR1 is SEHNR and CDR2 FQNEAQ (reference sequence). The DNA for the CDR3 is TGTGCCAGCAGCGACAAGGGTCAGGGGGAGTTCTTC. Translated: CASSDKGQGEFF.

The genes are TRBV5-1 and TRBJ1-2, with D hard to call. The CDR3 spans 14 residues. V was clipped by 0 bases and J by 5 bases, with 11 bases between them. CDR1 and CDR2 (germline): SGHRS, YFSETQ. CDR3 residues: CASSLASREYGYTF. The CDR3 DNA sequence: TGCGCCAGCAGCTTGGCCTCCAGAGAGTATGGCTACACCTTC.

The chain has TRBV6-1 and TRBJ2-5; 7 bases agree with TRBD1. V lost 2 bases and J lost 7; bases outside the gene matches: 7. The length of the CDR3 is 14 residues. Germline V lookup: CDR1 MNHNS, CDR2 SASEGT. The CDR3 region has the DNA TGTGCCAGCAGTGAACAGGGGGAGATCGGGACCCAGTACTTC. As protein: CASSEQGEIGTQYF.

This clone was recorded only once. The chain carries TRBV10-3 and TRBJ1-2, with a tentative D call TRBD1 (6 bases). V was clipped by 8 bases and J by 6 bases, with 16 bases between them. The CDR3 is made up of 13 amino acids. Germline CDR1 is ENHRY and CDR2 is SYGVKD. The CDR3 reads CAIAPDSPHGYTF. Here the CDR3 DNA reads TGTGCCATCGCCCCGGACAGCCCCCATGGCTACACCTTC.

The chain has TRBV11-2 and TRBJ1-1, with 9 positions matching TRBD1. Germline CDR1 and CDR2: SGHAT and FQNNGV. This CDR3 is built from 16 residues. V was clipped by 5 bases and J by 6 bases; unmatched bases: 13. The CDR3 nucleotides read TGTGCCAGCAGCCACCCCCCGGGACAGGGTGTAGCTGAAGCTTTCTTT. Translation gives CASSHPPGQGVAEAFF.

The rearrangement uses TRBV29-1 and TRBJ1-5; D is unresolved. Germline-derived CDR1 and CDR2 are SQVTM and ANQGSEA. V lost 2 bases to trimming and J lost 13 bases, with 24 bases between them. This CDR3 has 15 amino acids. CDR3 in DNA: TGCAGCGTTGAAATCCGGGTAGGTCCCATTCTAAGTCAGCATTTT. This codes for CSVEIRVGPILSQHF.

The chain couples TRBV11-2 to TRBJ2-2; D is perhaps TRBD1 or TRBD2 (5 bases each). The germline gives CDR1 SGHAT, CDR2 FQNNGV. This CDR3 comprises 13 residues. V was trimmed by 6 bases and J by 3 bases, leaving 8 bases between them. The DNA for the CDR3 is TGTGCCAGCAGACGGGGACACACCGGGGAGCTGTTTTTT. It translates to CASRRGHTGELFF.

In regard to this clone: Other DNA sequences in this specimen translate into the identical CDR3. J is TRBJ2-7 and V is TRBV18; 9 positions match TRBD1. V shed 6 bases, J shed 4 bases, and the junction held 4 bases outside the gene matches. Per germline, CDR1 KGHSH and CDR2 LQKENI. This CDR3 has 13 amino acids. The CDR3 DNA is TGTGCCAGCTCGCCCGGGACAGGGTACGAGCAGTACTTC. It translates to CASSPGTGYEQYF.

This clone was detected only a few times. The gene calls are TRBV30 and TRBJ1-1; D not certain. This CDR3 has 14 residues. Trimming pared 0 bases from V and 1 base from J, leaving 9 bases between. Germline V gene data show CDR1 as GTSNPN and CDR2 as SVGIG (reference sequence). The CDR3 nucleotides are TGTGCCTGGAGTGTGTCCACATCGAACACTGAAGCTTTCTTT. It yields the protein CAWSVSTSNTEAFF.

The chain is built from TRBV5-4 and TRBJ2-1; TRBD2 matches 8 bases. Unmatched junction bases numbered 8, after V lost 4 bases and J lost 8 bases. CDR1 is SGHNT, CDR2 YYREEE, per germline (reference sequence). The CDR3 spans 14 residues. Written as DNA, the CDR3 is TGTGCCAGCAGCCCTAGCGGGTTGAGGGATGAGCAGTTCTTC. Translated, it gives CASSPSGLRDEQFF.

The chain has TRBV30 and TRBJ2-3; 9 bases map to TRBD2. The CDR3 is 14 residues long. Per the germline V gene, CDR1 is GTSNPN and CDR2 is SVGIG (reference sequence). V was clipped by 0 bases and J by 6 bases; unmatched bases: 4. CDR3 residues: CAWSVRRGGDTQYF. CDR3 nucleotide sequence: TGTGCCTGGAGTGTACGGCGGGGGGGGGATACGCAGTATTTT. The complete variable domain, with remaining parts taken from reference TRBV30 and TRBJ2-3, reads SQTIHQWPATLVQPVGSPLSLECTVEGTSNPNLYWYRQAAGRGLQLLFYSVGIGQISSEVPQNLSASRPQDRQFILSSKKLLLSDSGFYLCAWSVRRGGDTQYFGPGTRLTVL.

Concerning this clone itself: Other DNA sequences in this sample translate to the same CDR3. The J gene is TRBJ2-7, the V gene TRBV18; TRBD1 agrees at 9 bases. CDR1 and CDR2 (germline): KGHSH, LQKENI. This CDR3 region has 13 residues. V lost 5 bases, J lost 3 bases, and 2 bases stayed unmatched. The CDR3 nucleotides read TGTGCCAGCTCAGCGGGACAGGGCTACGAGCAGTACTTC. It specifies CASSAGQGYEQYF.

J is TRBJ2-7 and V is TRBV5-1, with TRBD1 identical over 9 bases. Germline CDR1 is SGHRS and CDR2 is YFSETQ. The junction had 6 bases not matched to a gene; V was cut back by 4 bases and J by 4 bases. The CDR3 runs to 14 residues. CDR3 residues: CASSHGQGMYEQYF. The CDR3 DNA reads TGCGCCAGCAGCCACGGACAGGGGATGTACGAGCAGTACTTC.

Worth noting for this clone: The same CDR3 also results from other DNA sequences found in this sample. V and J are TRBV5-1 and TRBJ1-5, with 7 bases lining up with TRBD1. This CDR3 contains 15 residues. J lost 1 base, V lost 0 bases, and 1 base had no gene match. Germline loops: CDR1 SGHRS, CDR2 YFSETQ. In DNA form, the CDR3 reads TGCGCCAGCAGCTTGGAAGGGGGCAGCAATCAGCCCCAGCATTTT. As protein: CASSLEGGSNQPQHF. The full variable domain, with the rest looked up from reference TRBV5-1 and TRBJ1-5, is KAGVTQTPRYLIKTRGQQVTLSCSPISGHRSVSWYQQTPGQGLQFLFEYFSETQRNKGNFPGRFSGRQFSNSRSEMNVSTLELGDSALYLCASSLEGGSNQPQHFGDGTRLSIL.

This chain uses TRBV10-3 with TRBJ2-2, with D tentatively TRBD2 (5 bases). Germline V gene data show CDR1 as ENHRY and CDR2 as SYGVKD. This CDR3 has 12 residues. Trimming took off 4 bases at V and 6 bases at J, with 6 bases between the two ends. In DNA form, the CDR3 reads TGTGCCATCAGTGCTAGCTCCGGGGAGCTGTTTTTT. As protein: CAISASSGELFF.

The genes are TRBV4-1 and TRBJ2-7, with D possibly matching TRBD2 (5 bases). The germline V gene encodes CDR1 MGHRA and CDR2 YSYEKL. The CDR3 runs 14 residues. Trimming pared 5 bases from V and 3 bases from J, leaving 14 bases between. The CDR3 region has the DNA TGCGCCAGCAGCGGGTACGGGATAGGCTACGAGCAGTACTTC. It codes for CASSGYGIGYEQYF.

The chain recombines TRBV30 with TRBJ1-6; a possible D gene is TRBD1 (5 bases). Trimming stripped 5 bases from V and 6 bases from J, with 14 bases between. Germline V gives CDR1 GTSNPN, CDR2 SVGIG (reference sequence). The CDR3 is made up of 14 amino acids. The CDR3 loop reads CAWARAGGNSPLHF. In nucleotides, the CDR3 is TGTGCCTGGGCCCGGGCTGGGGGTAATTCACCCCTCCACTTT.

The V call is TRBV11-2, the J call TRBJ2-6, with D perhaps TRBD1 or TRBD2 (5 bases each). From germline, CDR1 is SGHAT and CDR2 FQNNGV. Trimming left V 4 bases short and J 1 base short, with 14 bases between. The CDR3 is made up of 17 amino acids. The CDR3 DNA reads TGTGCCAGCAGCTCCTACCTGGGGGTGTCTGGGGCCAACGTCCTGACTTTC. Protein: CASSSYLGVSGANVLTF. Complete variable domain (other parts from reference TRBV11-2 and TRBJ2-6): EAGVAQSPRYKIIEKRQSVAFWCNPISGHATLYWYQQILGQGPKLLIQFQNNGVVDDSQLPKDRFSAERLKGVDSTLKIQPAKLEDSAVYLCASSSYLGVSGANVLTFGAGSRLTVL.

CDR3 sequence (DNA): TGCAGCGTAAGCCGGGACACTCACACCGGGGAGCTGTTTTTT. Protein sequence: CSVSRDTHTGELFF. The chain has TRBV29-1 and TRBJ2-2; weak D call: TRBD1 (6 bases). Germline V gene lookup returns CDR1 SQVTM and CDR2 ANQGSEA. The CDR3 totals 14 residues. V was pared by 6 bases and J by 3 bases, with 14 bases between.

This chain links TRBV19 with TRBJ2-2; D call uncertain. Germline CDR1 LNHDA, CDR2 SQIVND (reference sequence). The ends were cut back, 3 bases at V and 7 bases at J, with 18 bases in the middle. The CDR3 spans 16 residues. The CDR3 DNA is TGTGCCAGTAGTATCAAGAGGCGCTTATTGAGCGGGGAGCTGTTTTTT. This codes for CASSIKRRLLSGELFF.

The chain links TRBV6-1 to TRBJ1-1; TRBD1 agrees at 7 bases. The CDR3 is 11 residues long. Trimming removed 6 bases from V and 6 bases from J; junction bases left unmatched: 1. Germline assignment: CDR1 MNHNS and CDR2 SASEGT. CDR3 DNA sequence: TGTGCCAGCAGCCAGGGGGCTGAAGCTTTCTTT. Residues: CASSQGAEAFF.

The J gene is TRBJ2-3, the V gene TRBV7-9; TRBD2 agrees at 7 bases. The ends lost 3 bases at V and 2 bases at J; junction bases unmatched: 5. This CDR3 has 15 amino acids. Looked up from germline, CDR1 is SEHNR and CDR2 is FQNEAQ (reference sequence). For the CDR3, the DNA is TGTGCCAGCAGCTTCTCTAGCGGACTCACAGATACGCAGTATTTT. This gives the protein CASSFSSGLTDTQYF. Filled out from reference TRBV7-9 and TRBJ2-3, the complete variable domain reads DTGVSQNPRHKITKRGQNVTFRCDPISEHNRLYWYRQTLGQGPEFLTYFQNEAQLEKSRLLSDRFSAERPKGSFSTLEIQRTEQGDSAMYLCASSFSSGLTDTQYFGPGTRLTVL.

In this sample, this clone turned up a few times. The rearrangement uses TRBV6-1 and TRBJ2-3; TRBD2 agrees at 7 bases. Germline loops: CDR1 MNHNS, CDR2 SASEGT. The CDR3 length is 14 residues. With 1 base clipped from V and 4 bases from J, the junction kept 2 bases outside the gene matches. The CDR3 protein is CASSEGGGADTQYF. CDR3 DNA: TGTGCCAGCAGTGAAGGGGGGGGAGCAGATACGCAGTATTTT.

This clone was observed once. The rearrangement links TRBV9 to TRBJ2-7; 8 bases fit TRBD2. The V segment lost 0 bases and the J segment 4 bases; nucleotides outside the gene matches: 6. This CDR3 is built from 15 residues. The germline V gene encodes CDR1 SGDLS and CDR2 YYNGEE. CDR3 in DNA: TGTGCCAGCAGCGTAGCGGGAGGGGAGGGGTACGAGCAGTACTTC. The encoded protein is CASSVAGGEGYEQYF.

The rearrangement uses TRBV9 and TRBJ1-2; D unresolved. Germline values: CDR1 SGDLS, CDR2 YYNGEE. This CDR3 spans 14 amino acids. V dropped 3 bases and J dropped 2 bases, with 11 bases sitting between them. The CDR3, as DNA: TGTGCCAGCAGCGCTGCCCTTGAAAACTATGGCTACACCTTC. Translating gives CASSAALENYGYTF.

The chain links TRBV2 to TRBJ1-6; 7 nucleotides line up with TRBD1. Per the germline V gene, CDR1 is SNHLY and CDR2 is FYNNEI. The CDR3 consists of 13 residues. After removal of 6 bases from V and 10 bases from J, the junction contained 6 bases not matched to a gene. The CDR3 sequence is CASRGTVDSPLHF. CDR3 nucleotides: TGTGCCAGCAGAGGGACAGTCGACTCACCCCTCCACTTT.

This chain connects TRBV7-2 to TRBJ1-5, with D tentatively TRBD1 (6 bases). V dropped 4 bases and J dropped 0 bases, with 13 bases sitting between them. The CDR3 is made up of 16 amino acids. Germline CDR1 SGHTA, CDR2 FQGNSA. The chain's CDR3 is CASSSTGLYSNQPQHF. CDR3 in DNA: TGTGCCAGCAGCTCGACAGGACTCTATAGCAATCAGCCCCAGCATTTT. The variable domain in full, with the rest retrieved from reference TRBV7-2 and TRBJ1-5, is GAGVSQSPSNKVTEKGKDVELRCDPISGHTALYWYRQSLGQGLEFLIYFQGNSAPDKSGLPSDRFSAERTGGSVSTLTIQRTQQEDSAVYLCASSSTGLYSNQPQHFGDGTRLSIL.